Reported below is one T cell receptor (beta chain). Its antigen is not known. Here immunoSEQ multiplex PCR was the method, and the copy in TCRdb shows in-frame clones only, minus some. The sample includes 120,000 to 150,000 clones, roughly 91% of them seen just once. This entry belongs to a study of T cell responses to AZD1222 COVID-19 vaccine. Points from the study as a whole: All repertoire sampling was performed exclusively after the peak T cell response. Epitopes outside B.1.351 and B.1.1.7 mutated regions reportedly drew nearly half of spike TCRs. CD4 TCRs covered the whole spike, strongest at regions 160-218 and 743-854. Donors were largely white British and mainly female; clonal diversity was possibly underestimated.

Germline loops: CDR1 GTSNPN, CDR2 SVGIG (reference sequence). The CDR3 has 15 amino acids. V was clipped by 1 base and J by 2 bases; unmatched bases: 6. The V and J genes are TRBV30 and TRBJ1-1; 8 bases are a match to TRBD1. The source material was peripheral blood, sampled on day 0 of AZD1222 vaccination. This receptor was taken from an adult in good health. The CDR3 DNA follows: TGTGCCTGGAGTGGGCACAGGGGGAAAAACACTGAAGCTTTCTTT. It translates to CAWSGHRGKNTEAFF.